What follows are 7 T cell receptor beta chains derived from one specimen sequenced in a study of cytomegalovirus exposure and HLA in healthy donors. Primers: 60 Vbeta forward and 13 Jbeta reverse. The data were produced by immunoSEQ multiplex PCR, yet TCRdb's version contains in-frame clones alone and is incomplete. This table holds some 170,000 clones, 75% found once. The sample was PBMCs. These receptors were taken from a woman aged 45 to 65 in good health and CMV-seropositive.

The V and J genes are TRBV11-2 and TRBJ2-1; 7 bases map to TRBD2. The V gene's germline CDR1 is SGHAT and CDR2 FQNNGV. The V gene end was trimmed by 5 bases and the J gene end by 0 bases; junction bases not matched to a gene: 10. The CDR3 is 17 amino acids. CDR3 in DNA: TGTGCCAGCAGCCTCAACTGGGGGGGAAGCTCCTACAATGAGCAGTTCTTC. Its protein product is CASSLNWGGSSYNEQFF.

The table lists this clone with a count of one. This chain joins TRBV9 and TRBJ2-5; 11 nucleotides agree with TRBD2. The CDR3 runs 16 residues. The junction had 5 bases not matched to a gene; V was cut back by 0 bases and J by 4 bases. Germline values: CDR1 SGDLS, CDR2 YYNGEE. The DNA for the CDR3 is TGTGCCAGCAGCGTAGGAGTAGCGGGGGGGAGAGAGACCCAGTACTTC. Translation gives CASSVGVAGGRETQYF.

This rearrangement joins TRBV2 to TRBJ2-5; D may be TRBD1 (6 bases). From germline, CDR1 is SNHLY and CDR2 FYNNEI. Trimming took 5 bases from V and 4 from J, leaving 14 bases between them. The CDR3 sequence is 14 residues long. The chain's CDR3 is CASSSTGYRETQYF. The CDR3 nucleotides read TGTGCCAGCAGTTCTACAGGGTACCGAGAGACCCAGTACTTC.

The CDR3 spells CASSPGDRANYGYTF. The DNA for the CDR3 is TGTGCCAGCTCACCAGGGGACAGGGCGAACTATGGCTACACCTTC. The chain uses TRBV18 and TRBJ1-2, with 9 bases aligning to TRBD1. The CDR3 runs to 15 residues. The V gene end was trimmed by 2 bases and the J gene end by 2 bases; junction bases not matched to a gene: 3. The V gene's germline CDR1 is KGHSH and CDR2 LQKENI.

J is TRBJ2-5 and V is TRBV11-2, with 8 nucleotides matching TRBD2. The CDR3 consists of 14 residues. With 4 bases clipped from V and 5 bases from J, the junction kept 6 bases outside the gene matches. Germline-derived CDR1 and CDR2 are SGHAT and FQNNGV. CDR3: CASSSRGGGETQYF. DNA for the CDR3: TGTGCCAGCAGCTCTCGGGGGGGCGGGGAGACCCAGTACTTC.

This clone turned up a few times. The rearrangement links TRBV9 to TRBJ1-1, with 7 bases aligning to TRBD1. The CDR3 runs to 14 residues. The V gene's germline CDR1 is SGDLS and CDR2 YYNGEE. After removal of 4 bases from V and 2 bases from J, the junction contained 5 bases not matched to a gene. CDR3 sequence: CASSPGTANTEAFF. As DNA, the CDR3 is TGTGCCAGCAGCCCGGGGACAGCCAACACTGAAGCTTTCTTT.

The CDR3 sequence: CASSELAVFNTQYF. In DNA, the CDR3 is TGTGCCAGCAGTGAACTAGCGGTCTTCAATACGCAGTATTTT. V gene TRBV2 combines with J gene TRBJ2-3, with TRBD2 matching over 7 bases. V shed 2 bases and J 7 bases; nucleotides not matched to a gene: 6. Germline CDR1 is SNHLY and CDR2 is FYNNEI. The CDR3 extends over 14 amino acids.